This TCR beta chain was retrieved from a study of memory CD8 T cells in hepatitis C reinfection. Study-wide context: A positive HCV RNA test after two negatives ≥60 days apart defined reinfection. Study-level points and caveats: With five or six donors, public clonotype conclusions could not be definitive.

The germline gives CDR1 SEHNR, CDR2 FQNEAQ (reference sequence). V lost 5 bases and J 0 bases, leaving 15 bases between the germline ends. The CDR3 sequence is 16 residues long. Time point of the sample: late/post reinfection, 12 to 24 weeks after detection. The sorted cells went straight to TCR sequencing with no prior in vitro expansion. The repertoire was sequenced with immunoSEQ multiplex PCR; TCRdb's copy has only in-frame clones and lacks some. The table lists about 50,000 clones, 89% of them singletons. With respect to this clone: The antigen is unknown.

Sample: naive CD8+ T cells sorted from blood. The sequence was obtained from a man aged 18-30 years with hepatitis C virus infection. The V and J genes are TRBV7-9 and TRBJ2-3; maybe TRBD2 (6 bases). As DNA, the CDR3 is TGTGCCAGCAGCCTCGGGACTTTGACTAGCACAGATACGCAGTATTTT. Amino acid sequence: CASSLGTLTSTDTQYF.